The clone carrying this T cell receptor beta chain was detected many times. Its antigen is unidentified. These data come from a study of spatial heterogeneity in lung cancer. Study-level results: Among blood samples, ubiquitous expanded tumor TCRs appeared more at resection than at follow-up.

One entry per CDR3 protein, called by TCRdb with MiXCR from the 5' RACE reads. The repertoire has tens of thousands of distinct CDR3 sequences, approximately 8.2% of them found once; the top ten carry 6% to 7.5%. Trimming left V 3 bases short and J 1 base short, with 15 bases between. Germline V gene lookup returns CDR1 SQVTM and CDR2 ANQGSEA. There are 16 residues in the CDR3. Time point given: sample taken at primary tumor resection. Whole RNA, which was extracted from tumor, nontumor lung tissue or frozen PBMC, was sequenced without any cell sorting. The sequence was obtained from a male donor with early-stage non-small cell lung cancer. The gene calls are TRBV29-1 and TRBJ2-2, with D possibly TRBD2 on 6 matching bases. Sequenced here: PBMCs, sampled at surgery. CDR3: CSVEWDAGRNTGELFF. For the CDR3, the DNA is TGCAGCGTTGAGTGGGACGCCGGGAGGAACACCGGGGAGCTGTTTTTT.